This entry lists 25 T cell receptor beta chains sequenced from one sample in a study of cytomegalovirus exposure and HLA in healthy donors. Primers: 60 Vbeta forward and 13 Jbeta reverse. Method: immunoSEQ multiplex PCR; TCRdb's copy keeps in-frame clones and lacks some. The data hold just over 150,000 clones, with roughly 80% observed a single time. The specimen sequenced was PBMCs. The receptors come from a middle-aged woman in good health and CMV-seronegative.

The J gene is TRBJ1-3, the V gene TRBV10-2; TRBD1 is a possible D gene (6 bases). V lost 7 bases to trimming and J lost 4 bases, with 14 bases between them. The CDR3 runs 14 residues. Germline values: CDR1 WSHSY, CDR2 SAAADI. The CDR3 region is CASTQGLSGNTIYF. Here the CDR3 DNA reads TGCGCCAGCACCCAGGGGCTTTCAGGAAACACCATATATTTT.

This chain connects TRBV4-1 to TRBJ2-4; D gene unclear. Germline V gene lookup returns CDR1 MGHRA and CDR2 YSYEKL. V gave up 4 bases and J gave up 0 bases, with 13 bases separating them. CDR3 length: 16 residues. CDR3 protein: CASSPRSVLAKNIQYF. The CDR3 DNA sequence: TGCGCCAGCAGCCCGAGGAGCGTCCTAGCCAAAAACATTCAGTACTTC.

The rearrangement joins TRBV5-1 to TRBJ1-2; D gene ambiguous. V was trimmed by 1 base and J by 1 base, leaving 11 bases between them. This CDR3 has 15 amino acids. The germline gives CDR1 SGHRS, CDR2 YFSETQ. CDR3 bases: TGCGCCAGCAGCTTGTATGGAGATTTTAACTATGGCTACACCTTC. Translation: CASSLYGDFNYGYTF.

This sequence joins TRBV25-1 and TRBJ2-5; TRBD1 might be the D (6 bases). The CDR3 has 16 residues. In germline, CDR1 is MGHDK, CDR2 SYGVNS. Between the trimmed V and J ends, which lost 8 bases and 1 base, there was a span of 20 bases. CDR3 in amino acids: CASGSQGFFSQETQYF. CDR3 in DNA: TGTGCCAGCGGTTCACAGGGATTTTTTAGCCAAGAGACCCAGTACTTC. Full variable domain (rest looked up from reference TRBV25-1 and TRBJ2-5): EADIYQTPRYLVIGTGKKITLECSQTMGHDKMYWYQQDPGMELHLIHYSYGVNSTEKGDLSSESTVSRIRTEHFPLTLESARPSHTSQYLCASGSQGFFSQETQYFGPGTRLLVL.

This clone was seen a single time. Written as DNA, the CDR3 is TGTGCCAGTAGTATCGGGGGTAGCAATCAGCCCCAGCATTTT. This translates into CASSIGGSNQPQHF. V is TRBV19 and J is TRBJ1-5; possible D gene TRBD1, 5 bases. V lost 3 bases and J 0 bases, leaving 6 bases between the germline ends. This CDR3 is built from 14 residues. Germline CDR1 LNHDA, CDR2 SQIVND (reference sequence).

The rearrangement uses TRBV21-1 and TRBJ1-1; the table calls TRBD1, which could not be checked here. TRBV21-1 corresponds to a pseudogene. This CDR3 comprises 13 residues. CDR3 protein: CATVRGQWVEAFF. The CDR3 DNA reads TGTGCCACAGTCCGAGGACAGTGGGTTGAAGCTTTCTTT.

The CDR3 DNA sequence: TGCGCCAGCAGCCAGGGGGGGTTCACTGAAGCTTTCTTT. Its translation is CASSQGGFTEAFF. V usage is TRBV4-1 and J usage is TRBJ1-1; D is perhaps TRBD1 (5 bases). The V end lost 3 bases, the J end lost 4 bases, and 9 bases lay between the germline ends. The CDR3 has 13 amino acids. CDR1 MGHRA and CDR2 YSYEKL come from the germline V gene.

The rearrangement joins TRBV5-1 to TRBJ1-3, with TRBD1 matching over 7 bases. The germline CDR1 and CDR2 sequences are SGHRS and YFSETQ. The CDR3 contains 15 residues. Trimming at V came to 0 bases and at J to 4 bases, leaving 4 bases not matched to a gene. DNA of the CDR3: TGCGCCAGCAGCTTGGAGGGGGCGCTCGGAAACACCATATATTTT. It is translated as CASSLEGALGNTIYF.

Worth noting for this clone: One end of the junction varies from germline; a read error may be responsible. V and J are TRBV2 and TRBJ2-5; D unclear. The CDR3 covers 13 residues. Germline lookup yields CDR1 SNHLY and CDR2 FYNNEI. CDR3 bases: TGTGCCAGCAGTGAATGGAGCCAAGAGCCCCAGTACTTC. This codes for CASSEWSQEPQYF.

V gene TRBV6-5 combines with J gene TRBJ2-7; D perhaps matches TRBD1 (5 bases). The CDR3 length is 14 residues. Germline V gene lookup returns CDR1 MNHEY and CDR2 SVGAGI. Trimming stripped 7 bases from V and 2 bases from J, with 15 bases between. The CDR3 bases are TGTGCCAGCAAGTCCCCTAGGGGTCCCTACGAGCAGTACTTC. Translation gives CASKSPRGPYEQYF.

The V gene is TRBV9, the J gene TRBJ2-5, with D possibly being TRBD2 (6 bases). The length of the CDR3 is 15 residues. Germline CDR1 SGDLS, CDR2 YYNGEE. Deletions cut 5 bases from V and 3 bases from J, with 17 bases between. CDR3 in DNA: TGTGCCAGCAGGACTAGGGGCGGCTCAAAAGAGACCCAGTACTTC. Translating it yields CASRTRGGSKETQYF.

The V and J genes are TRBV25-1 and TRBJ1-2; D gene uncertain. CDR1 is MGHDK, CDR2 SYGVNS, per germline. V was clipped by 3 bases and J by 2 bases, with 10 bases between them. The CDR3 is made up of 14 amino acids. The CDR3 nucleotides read TGTGCCAGCAGTGAGGGGAGTTGGAACTATGGCTACACCTTC. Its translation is CASSEGSWNYGYTF.

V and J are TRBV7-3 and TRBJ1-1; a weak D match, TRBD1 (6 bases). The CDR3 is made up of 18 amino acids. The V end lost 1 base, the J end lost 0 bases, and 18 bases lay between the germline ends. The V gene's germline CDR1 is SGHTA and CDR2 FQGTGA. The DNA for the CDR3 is TGTGCCAGCAGCTTAATTGGCGACAGGCCCTCAATGAACACTGAAGCTTTCTTT. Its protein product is CASSLIGDRPSMNTEAFF.

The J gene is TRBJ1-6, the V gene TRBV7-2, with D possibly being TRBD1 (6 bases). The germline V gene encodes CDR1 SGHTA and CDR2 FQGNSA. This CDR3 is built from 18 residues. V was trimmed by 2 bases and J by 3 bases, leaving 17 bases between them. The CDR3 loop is CASSLFRGGFYYNSPLHF. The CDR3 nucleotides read TGTGCCAGCAGCTTATTCAGAGGGGGTTTCTACTATAATTCACCCCTCCACTTT.

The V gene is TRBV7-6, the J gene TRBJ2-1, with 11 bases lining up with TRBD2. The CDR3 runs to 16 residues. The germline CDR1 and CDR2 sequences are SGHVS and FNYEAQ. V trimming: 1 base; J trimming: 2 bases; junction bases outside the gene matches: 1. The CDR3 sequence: CASSLELAGAYNEQFF. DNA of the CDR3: TGTGCCAGCAGCTTAGAACTAGCGGGGGCCTACAATGAGCAGTTCTTC.

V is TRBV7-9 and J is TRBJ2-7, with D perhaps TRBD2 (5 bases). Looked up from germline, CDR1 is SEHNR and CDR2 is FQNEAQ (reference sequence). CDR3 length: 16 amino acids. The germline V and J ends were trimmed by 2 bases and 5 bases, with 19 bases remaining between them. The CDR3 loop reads CASSLTGGMANNEQYF. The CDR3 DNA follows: TGTGCCAGCAGCTTAACTGGAGGTATGGCAAACAACGAGCAGTACTTC.

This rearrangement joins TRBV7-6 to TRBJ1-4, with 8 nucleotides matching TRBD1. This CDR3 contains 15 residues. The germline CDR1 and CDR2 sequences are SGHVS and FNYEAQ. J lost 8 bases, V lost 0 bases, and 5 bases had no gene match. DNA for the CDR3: TGTGCCAGCAGCTTAGCTGGGACAGGTTGGGAAAAACTGTTTTTT. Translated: CASSLAGTGWEKLFF.

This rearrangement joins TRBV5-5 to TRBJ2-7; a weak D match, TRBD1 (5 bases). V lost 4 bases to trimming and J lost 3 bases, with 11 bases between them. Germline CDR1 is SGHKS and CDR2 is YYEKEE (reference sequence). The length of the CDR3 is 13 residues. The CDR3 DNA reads TGTGCCAGCAGCCCAACCGACAGCTACGAGCAGTACTTC. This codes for CASSPTDSYEQYF. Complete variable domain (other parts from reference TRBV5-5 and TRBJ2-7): DAGVTQSPTHLIKTRGQQVTLRCSPISGHKSVSWYQQVLGQGPQFIFQYYEKEERGRGNFPDRFSARQFPNYSSELNVNALLLGDSALYLCASSPTDSYEQYFGPGTRLTVT.

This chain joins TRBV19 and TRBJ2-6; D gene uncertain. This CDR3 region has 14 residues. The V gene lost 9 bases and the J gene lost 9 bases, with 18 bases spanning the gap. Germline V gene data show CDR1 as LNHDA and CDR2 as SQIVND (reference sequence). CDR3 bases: TGTGCCAGCATTCGACTGCTTAGGTACAACGTCCTGACTTTC. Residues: CASIRLLRYNVLTF.

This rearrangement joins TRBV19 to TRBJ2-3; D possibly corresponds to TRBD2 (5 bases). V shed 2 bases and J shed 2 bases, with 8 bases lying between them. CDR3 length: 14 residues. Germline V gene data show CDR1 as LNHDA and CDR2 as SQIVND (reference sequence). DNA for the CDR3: TGTGCCAGTAGTATAAGACTATACACAGATACGCAGTATTTT. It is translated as CASSIRLYTDTQYF. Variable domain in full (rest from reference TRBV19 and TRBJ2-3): DGGITQSPKYLFRKEGQNVTLSCEQNLNHDAMYWYRQDPGQGLRLIYYSQIVNDFQKGDIAEGYSVSREKKESFPLTVTSAQKNPTAFYLCASSIRLYTDTQYFGPGTRLTVL.

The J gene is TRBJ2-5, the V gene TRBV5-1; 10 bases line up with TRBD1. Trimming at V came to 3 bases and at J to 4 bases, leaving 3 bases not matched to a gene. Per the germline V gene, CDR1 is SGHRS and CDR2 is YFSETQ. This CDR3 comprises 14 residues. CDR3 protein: CASSWWTGGETQYF. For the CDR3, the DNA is TGCGCCAGCAGCTGGTGGACAGGGGGAGAGACCCAGTACTTC.

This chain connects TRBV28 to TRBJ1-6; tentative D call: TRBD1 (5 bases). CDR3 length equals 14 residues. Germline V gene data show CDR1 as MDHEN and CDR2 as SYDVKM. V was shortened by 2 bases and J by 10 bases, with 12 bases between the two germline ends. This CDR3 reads CASSLGGNRSPLHF. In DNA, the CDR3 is TGTGCCAGCAGTTTAGGGGGGAACAGATCACCCCTCCACTTT.

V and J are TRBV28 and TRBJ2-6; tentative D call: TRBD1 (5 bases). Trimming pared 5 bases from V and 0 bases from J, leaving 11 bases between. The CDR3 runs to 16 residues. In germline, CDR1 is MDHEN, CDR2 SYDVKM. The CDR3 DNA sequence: TGTGCCAGCAGTGTACCAGGGTTCTCTGGGGCCAACGTCCTGACTTTC. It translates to CASSVPGFSGANVLTF. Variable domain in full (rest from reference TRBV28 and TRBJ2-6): DVKVTQSSRYLVKRTGEKVFLECVQDMDHENMFWYRQDPGLGLRLIYFSYDVKMKEKGDIPEGYSVSREKKERFSLILESASTNQTSMYLCASSVPGFSGANVLTFGAGSRLTVL.

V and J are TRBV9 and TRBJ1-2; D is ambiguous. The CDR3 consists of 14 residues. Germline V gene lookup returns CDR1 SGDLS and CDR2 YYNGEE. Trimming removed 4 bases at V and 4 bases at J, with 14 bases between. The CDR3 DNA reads TGTGCCAGCAGCTCCACGGACTCGGGCTATGGCTACACCTTC. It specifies CASSSTDSGYGYTF.

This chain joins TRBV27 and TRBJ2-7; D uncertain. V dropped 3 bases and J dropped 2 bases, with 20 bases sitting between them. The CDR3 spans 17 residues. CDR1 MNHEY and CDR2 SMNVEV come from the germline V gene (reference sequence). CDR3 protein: CASSFRRNGPSPYEQYF. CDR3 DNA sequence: TGTGCCAGCAGTTTTCGGAGAAATGGCCCCTCTCCCTACGAGCAGTACTTC.